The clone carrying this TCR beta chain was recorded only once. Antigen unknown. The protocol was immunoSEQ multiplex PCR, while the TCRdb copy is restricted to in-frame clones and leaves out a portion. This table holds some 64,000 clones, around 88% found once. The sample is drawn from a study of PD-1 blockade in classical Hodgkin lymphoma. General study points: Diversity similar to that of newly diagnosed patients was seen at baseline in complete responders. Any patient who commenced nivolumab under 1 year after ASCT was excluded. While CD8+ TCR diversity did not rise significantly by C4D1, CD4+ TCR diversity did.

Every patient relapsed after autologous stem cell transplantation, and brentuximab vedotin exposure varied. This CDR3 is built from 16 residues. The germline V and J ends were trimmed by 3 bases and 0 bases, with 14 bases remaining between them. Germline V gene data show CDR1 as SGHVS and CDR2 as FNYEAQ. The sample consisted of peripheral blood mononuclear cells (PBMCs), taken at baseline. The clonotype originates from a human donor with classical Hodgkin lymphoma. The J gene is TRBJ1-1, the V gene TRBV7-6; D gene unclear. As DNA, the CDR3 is TGTGCCAGCAGCTTGGTCTCCAAATCCATGAACACTGAAGCTTTCTTT. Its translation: CASSLVSKSMNTEAFF.